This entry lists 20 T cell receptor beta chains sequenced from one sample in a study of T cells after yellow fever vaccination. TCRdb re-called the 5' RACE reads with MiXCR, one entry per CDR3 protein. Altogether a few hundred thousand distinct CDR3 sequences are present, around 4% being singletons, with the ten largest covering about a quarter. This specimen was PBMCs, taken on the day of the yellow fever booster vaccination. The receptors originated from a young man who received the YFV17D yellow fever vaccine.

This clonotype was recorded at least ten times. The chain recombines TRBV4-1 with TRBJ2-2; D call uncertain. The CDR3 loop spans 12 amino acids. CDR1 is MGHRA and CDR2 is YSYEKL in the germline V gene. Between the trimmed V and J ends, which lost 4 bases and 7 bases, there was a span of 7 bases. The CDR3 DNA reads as TGCGCCAGCAGCCCAAGATACGGGGAGCTGTTTTTT. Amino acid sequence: CASSPRYGELFF.

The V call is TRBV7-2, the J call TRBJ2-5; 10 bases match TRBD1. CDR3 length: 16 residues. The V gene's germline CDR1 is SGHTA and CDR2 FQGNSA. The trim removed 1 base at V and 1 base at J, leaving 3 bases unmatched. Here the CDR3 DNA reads TGTGCCAGCAGCTTAGGAGGGACAGGGGCCCAAGAGACCCAGTACTTC. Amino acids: CASSLGGTGAQETQYF. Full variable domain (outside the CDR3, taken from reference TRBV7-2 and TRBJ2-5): GAGVSQSPSNKVTEKGKDVELRCDPISGHTALYWYRQSLGQGLEFLIYFQGNSAPDKSGLPSDRFSAERTGGSVSTLTIQRTQQEDSAVYLCASSLGGTGAQETQYFGPGTRLLVL.

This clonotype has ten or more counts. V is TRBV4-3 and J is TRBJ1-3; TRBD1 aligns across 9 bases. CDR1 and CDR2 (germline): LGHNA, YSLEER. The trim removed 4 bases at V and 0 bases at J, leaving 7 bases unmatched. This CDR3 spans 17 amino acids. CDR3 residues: CASSPRGTGSSGNTIYF. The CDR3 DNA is TGCGCCAGCAGCCCAAGGGGGACAGGGAGCTCTGGAAACACCATATATTTT.

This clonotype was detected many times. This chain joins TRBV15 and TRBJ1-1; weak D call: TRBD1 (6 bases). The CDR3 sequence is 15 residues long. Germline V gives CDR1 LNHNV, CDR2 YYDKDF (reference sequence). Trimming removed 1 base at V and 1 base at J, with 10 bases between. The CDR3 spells CATSRVTGRNTEAFF. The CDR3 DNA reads TGTGCCACCAGCAGAGTTACAGGGCGGAACACTGAAGCTTTCTTT.

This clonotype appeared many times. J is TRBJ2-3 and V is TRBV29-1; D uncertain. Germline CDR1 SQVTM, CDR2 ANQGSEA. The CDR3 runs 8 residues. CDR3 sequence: CTGDTQYF. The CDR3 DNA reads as TGCACGGGAGATACGCAGTATTTT.

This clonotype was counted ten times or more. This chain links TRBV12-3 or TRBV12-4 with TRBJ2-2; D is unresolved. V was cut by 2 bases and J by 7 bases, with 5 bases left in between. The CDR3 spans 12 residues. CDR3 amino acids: CASSLLLGELFF. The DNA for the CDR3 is TGTGCCAGCAGTTTACTCCTCGGGGAGCTGTTTTTT.

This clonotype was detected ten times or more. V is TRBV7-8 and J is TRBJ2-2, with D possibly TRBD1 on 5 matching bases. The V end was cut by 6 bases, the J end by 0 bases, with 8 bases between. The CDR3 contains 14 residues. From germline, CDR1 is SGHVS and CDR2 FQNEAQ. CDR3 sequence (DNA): TGTGCCAGCAGGGGGCAGACGAACACCGGGGAGCTGTTTTTT. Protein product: CASRGQTNTGELFF.

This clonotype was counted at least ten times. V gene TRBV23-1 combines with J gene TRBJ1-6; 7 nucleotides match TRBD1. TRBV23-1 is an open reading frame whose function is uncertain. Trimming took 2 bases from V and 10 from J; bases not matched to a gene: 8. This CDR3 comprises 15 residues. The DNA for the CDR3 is TGCGCCAGCAGTCAACTACGGACAGGTGGCTCACCCCTCCACTTT. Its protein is CASSQLRTGGSPLHF.

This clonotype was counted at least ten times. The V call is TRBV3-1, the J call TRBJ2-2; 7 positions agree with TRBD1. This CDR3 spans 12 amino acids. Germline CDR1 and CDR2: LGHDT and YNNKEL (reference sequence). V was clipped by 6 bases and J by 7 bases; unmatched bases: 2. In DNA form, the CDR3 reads TGTGCCAGCAGTCACAGGGGCGGGGAGCTGTTTTTT. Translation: CASSHRGGELFF. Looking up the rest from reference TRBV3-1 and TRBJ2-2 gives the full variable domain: DTAVSQTPKYLVTQMGNDKSIKCEQNLGHDTMYWYKQDSKKFLKIMFSYNNKELIINETVPNRFSPKSPDKAHLNLHINSLELGDSAVYFCASSHRGGELFFGEGSRLTVL.

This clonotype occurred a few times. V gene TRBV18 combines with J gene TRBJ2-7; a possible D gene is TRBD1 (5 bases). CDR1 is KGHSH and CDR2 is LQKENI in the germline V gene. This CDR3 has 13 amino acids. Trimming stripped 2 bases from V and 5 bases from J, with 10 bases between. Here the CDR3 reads CASSPGAVNEQYF. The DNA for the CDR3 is TGTGCCAGCTCACCAGGGGCAGTAAACGAGCAGTACTTC.

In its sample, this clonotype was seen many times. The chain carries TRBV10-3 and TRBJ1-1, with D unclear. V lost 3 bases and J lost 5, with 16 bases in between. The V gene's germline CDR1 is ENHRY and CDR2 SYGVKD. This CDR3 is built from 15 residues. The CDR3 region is CAISDLLGEGTEAFF. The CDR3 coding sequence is TGTGCCATCAGTGATTTATTGGGTGAGGGAACTGAAGCTTTCTTT.

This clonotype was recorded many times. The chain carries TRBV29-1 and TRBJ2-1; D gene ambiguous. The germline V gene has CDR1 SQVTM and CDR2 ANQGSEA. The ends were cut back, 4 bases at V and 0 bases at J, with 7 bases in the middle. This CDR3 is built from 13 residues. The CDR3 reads CSVVTSSYNEQFF. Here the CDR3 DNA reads TGCAGCGTTGTAACGTCCTCCTACAATGAGCAGTTCTTC.

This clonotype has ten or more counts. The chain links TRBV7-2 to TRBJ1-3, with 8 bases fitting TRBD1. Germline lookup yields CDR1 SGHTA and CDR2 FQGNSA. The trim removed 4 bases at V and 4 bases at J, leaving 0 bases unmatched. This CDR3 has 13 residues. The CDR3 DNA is TGTGCCAGCAGCTCAGGGGGCGGAAACACCATATATTTT. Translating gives CASSSGGGNTIYF.

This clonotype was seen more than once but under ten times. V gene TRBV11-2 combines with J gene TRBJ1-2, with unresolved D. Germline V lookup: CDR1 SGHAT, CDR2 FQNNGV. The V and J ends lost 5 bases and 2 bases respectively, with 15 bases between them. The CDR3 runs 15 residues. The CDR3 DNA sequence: TGTGCCAGCAGCCGCCTTTCCACCGGCAACTATGGCTACACCTTC. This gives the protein CASSRLSTGNYGYTF.

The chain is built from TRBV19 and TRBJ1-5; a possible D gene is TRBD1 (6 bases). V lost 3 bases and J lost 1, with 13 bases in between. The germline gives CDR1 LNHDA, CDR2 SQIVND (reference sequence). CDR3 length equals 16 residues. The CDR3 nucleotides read TGTGCCAGTAGTATGCTAACCGGGACAAGCAATCAGCCCCAGCATTTT. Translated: CASSMLTGTSNQPQHF.

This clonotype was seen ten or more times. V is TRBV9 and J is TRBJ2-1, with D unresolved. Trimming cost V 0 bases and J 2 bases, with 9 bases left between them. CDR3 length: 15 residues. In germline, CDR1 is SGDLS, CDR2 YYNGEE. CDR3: CASSVGASTYNEQFF. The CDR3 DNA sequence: TGTGCCAGCAGCGTAGGGGCGTCCACCTACAATGAGCAGTTCTTC.

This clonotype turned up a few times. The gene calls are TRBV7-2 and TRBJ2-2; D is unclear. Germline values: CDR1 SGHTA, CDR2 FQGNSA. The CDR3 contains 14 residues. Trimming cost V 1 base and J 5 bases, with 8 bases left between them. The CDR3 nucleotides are TGTGCCAGCAGCTTAGGACTGAGTACCGGGGAGCTGTTTTTT. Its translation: CASSLGLSTGELFF.

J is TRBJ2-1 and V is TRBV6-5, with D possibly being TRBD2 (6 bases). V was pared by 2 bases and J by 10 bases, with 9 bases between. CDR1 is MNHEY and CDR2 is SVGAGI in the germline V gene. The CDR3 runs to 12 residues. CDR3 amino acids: CASSYRGGEQFF. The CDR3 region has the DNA TGTGCCAGCAGTTACAGGGGAGGCGAGCAGTTCTTC.

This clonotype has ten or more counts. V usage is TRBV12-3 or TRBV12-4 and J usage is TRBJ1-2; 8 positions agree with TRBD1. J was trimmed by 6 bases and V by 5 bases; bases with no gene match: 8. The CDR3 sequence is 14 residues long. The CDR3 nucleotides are TGTGCCAGCAGTCCGACAGGGGTGAGTCATGGCTACACCTTC. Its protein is CASSPTGVSHGYTF.

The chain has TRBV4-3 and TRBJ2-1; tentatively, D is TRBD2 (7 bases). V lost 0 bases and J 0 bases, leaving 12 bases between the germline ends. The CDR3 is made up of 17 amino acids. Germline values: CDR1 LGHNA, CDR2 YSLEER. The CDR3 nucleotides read TGCGCCAGCAGCCAAGACCGTCGGGGGGCCTCCTACAATGAGCAGTTCTTC. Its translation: CASSQDRRGASYNEQFF.